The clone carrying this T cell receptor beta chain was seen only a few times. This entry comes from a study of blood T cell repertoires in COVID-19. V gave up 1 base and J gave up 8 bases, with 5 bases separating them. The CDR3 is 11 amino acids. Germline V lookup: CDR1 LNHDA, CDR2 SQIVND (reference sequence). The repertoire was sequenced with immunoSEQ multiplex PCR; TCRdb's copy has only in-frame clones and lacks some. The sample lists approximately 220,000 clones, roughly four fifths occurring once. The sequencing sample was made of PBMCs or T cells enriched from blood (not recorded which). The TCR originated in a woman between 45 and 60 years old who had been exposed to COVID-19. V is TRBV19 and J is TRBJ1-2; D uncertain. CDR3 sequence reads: CASSIGLGYTF. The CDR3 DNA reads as TGTGCCAGTAGTATAGGGCTGGGCTACACCTTC.